The present TCR beta chain was sequenced within a study of blood T cell repertoires in COVID-19. Study summary: Researchers got acute and convalescent COVID-19 samples from the United States, Italy and Spain. PBMCs, B-cell-depleted T cells, or T cells provided the cDNA or gDNA that made up the material.

With V trimmed by 6 bases and J by 12 bases, 14 bases remained unmatched. Germline CDR1 and CDR2: SGHRS and YFSETQ. The CDR3 has 16 amino acids. Original methodology: Estimation of nucleated cell counts relied on the amplification of reference gene primers. The protocol was immunoSEQ multiplex PCR, while the TCRdb copy is restricted to in-frame clones and leaves out a portion. The DNA was the basis for D and trimming; V, J and clone size are from that table. Of under 150,000 clones listed, around 84% are singletons. This clonotype was sampled from a human donor in a cohort sampled during active COVID-19. V and J are TRBV5-1 and TRBJ2-3, with 15 bases fitting TRBD2. The sample comprised peripheral blood. The CDR3 sequence is CASTPRTSGGANHQYF. The CDR3 bases are TGCGCCAGCACCCCCCGGACTAGCGGGGGGGCCAATCACCAGTATTTT.